The clone carrying this T cell receptor (beta chain) was detected a few times. If no ophthalmopathy progression occurred within 18 months, Graves' hyperthyroidism was stable. Patients were excluded because of uncontrolled infection, other autoimmune disease, pregnancy or lactation. This entry comes from a study of T cells in Graves' hyperthyroidism and ophthalmopathy. TCR beta CDR3 region amplification was performed from RNA transcripts. HTBI primers were used for first-round RT-PCR of the TCR CDR3. TCRdb independently ran MiXCR on the multiplex PCR reads; one entry per CDR3 protein. The sample shows roughly 660,000 distinct CDR3 sequences, roughly 17% of them seen only once. The V gene lost 2 bases and the J gene lost 2 bases, with 15 bases spanning the gap. The CDR3 runs to 17 residues. Germline V gives CDR1 MNHGY, CDR2 SVAAGI.

The chain combines TRBV6-9 with TRBJ2-2, with D perhaps being TRBD1 or TRBD2 (5 bases each). The sample taken for sequencing was blood. The origin of this receptor is a man aged 50-59 years with Graves' hyperthyroidism. The CDR3 sequence is CASSYNRGLTNTGELFF. The CDR3 coding sequence is TGTGCCAGCAGTTATAATCGGGGCCTCACAAACACCGGGGAGCTGTTTTTT.